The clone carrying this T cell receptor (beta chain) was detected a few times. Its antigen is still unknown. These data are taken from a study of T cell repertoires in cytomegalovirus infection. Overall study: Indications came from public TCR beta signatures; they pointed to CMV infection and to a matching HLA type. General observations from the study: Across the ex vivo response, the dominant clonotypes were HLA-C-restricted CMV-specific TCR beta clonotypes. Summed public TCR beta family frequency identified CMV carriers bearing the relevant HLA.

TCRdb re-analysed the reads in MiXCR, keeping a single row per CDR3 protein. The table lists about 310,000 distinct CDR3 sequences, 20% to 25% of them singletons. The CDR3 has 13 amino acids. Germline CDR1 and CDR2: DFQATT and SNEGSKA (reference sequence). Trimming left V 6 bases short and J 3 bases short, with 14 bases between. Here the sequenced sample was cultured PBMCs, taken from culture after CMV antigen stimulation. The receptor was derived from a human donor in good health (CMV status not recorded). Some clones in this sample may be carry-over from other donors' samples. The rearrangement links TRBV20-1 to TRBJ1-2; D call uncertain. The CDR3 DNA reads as TGCAGTGCCAAAGAGGCTTCCGACTATGGCTACACCTTC. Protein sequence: CSAKEASDYGYTF.